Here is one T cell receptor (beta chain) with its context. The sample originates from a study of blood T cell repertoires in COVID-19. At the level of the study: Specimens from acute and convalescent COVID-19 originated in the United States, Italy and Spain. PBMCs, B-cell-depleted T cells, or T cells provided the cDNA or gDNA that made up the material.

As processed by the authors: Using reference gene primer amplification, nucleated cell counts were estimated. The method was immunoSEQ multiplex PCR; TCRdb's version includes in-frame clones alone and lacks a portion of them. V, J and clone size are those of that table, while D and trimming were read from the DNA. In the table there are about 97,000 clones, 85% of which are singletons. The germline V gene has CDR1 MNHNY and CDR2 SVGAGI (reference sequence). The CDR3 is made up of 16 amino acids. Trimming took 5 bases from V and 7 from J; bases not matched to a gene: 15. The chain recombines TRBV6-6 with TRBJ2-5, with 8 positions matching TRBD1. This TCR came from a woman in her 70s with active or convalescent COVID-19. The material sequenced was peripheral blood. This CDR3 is CASSHGQGGVEGTQYF. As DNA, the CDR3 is TGTGCCAGCAGTCACGGACAGGGCGGGGTTGAGGGGACCCAGTACTTC.